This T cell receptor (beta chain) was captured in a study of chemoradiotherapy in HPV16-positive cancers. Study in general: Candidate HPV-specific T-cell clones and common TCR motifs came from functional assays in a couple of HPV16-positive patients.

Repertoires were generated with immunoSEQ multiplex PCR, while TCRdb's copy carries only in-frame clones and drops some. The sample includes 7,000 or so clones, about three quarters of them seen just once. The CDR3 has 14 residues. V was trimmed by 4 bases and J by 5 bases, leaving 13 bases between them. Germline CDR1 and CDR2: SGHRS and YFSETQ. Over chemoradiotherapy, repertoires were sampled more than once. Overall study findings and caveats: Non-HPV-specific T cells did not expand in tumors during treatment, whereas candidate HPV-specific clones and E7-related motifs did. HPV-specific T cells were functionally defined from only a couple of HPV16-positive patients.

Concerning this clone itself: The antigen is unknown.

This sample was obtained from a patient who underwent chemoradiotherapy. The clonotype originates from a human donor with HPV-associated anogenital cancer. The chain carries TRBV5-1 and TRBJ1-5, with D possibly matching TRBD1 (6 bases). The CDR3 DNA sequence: TGCGCCAGCAGCGCTAGGGGGGGCGATCAGCCCCAGCATTTT. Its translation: CASSARGGDQPQHF.